Shown below are 19 T cell receptor beta chains from a single sample sequenced in a study of T-cell memory formation after mild COVID-19. TCRdb processed the 5' RACE reads anew with MiXCR; each CDR3 protein has one entry. The sample lists about 200,000 distinct CDR3 sequences, 7.5% to 10% occurring once. Sequenced input: PBMCs or a T cell subset sorted from them (not recorded which). The receptors originated from a man between 18 and 29 years old who had mild COVID-19 (a few samples of this study predate the infection). Cell type and time point are not known.

The table lists this clonotype with many counts. The gene calls are TRBV11-2 and TRBJ2-1, with 11 bases identical to TRBD2. Germline CDR1 SGHAT, CDR2 FQNNGV. The CDR3 covers 16 residues. Unmatched junction bases numbered 14, after V lost 6 bases and J lost 10 bases. Here the CDR3 DNA reads TGTGCCAGCAGGTCCAGCAGGACTAGCGGGCCGGGGGAGCAGTTCTTC. It encodes CASRSSRTSGPGEQFF.

In its sample, this clonotype was seen a few times. The chain couples TRBV4-1 to TRBJ2-5, with TRBD1 matching 10 bases. V lost 3 bases and J lost 5; bases outside the gene matches: 9. The CDR3 has 16 amino acids. Germline-derived CDR1 and CDR2 are MGHRA and YSYEKL. The CDR3 reads CASSQGDRGPGETQYF. The CDR3 DNA reads TGCGCCAGCAGCCAGGGTGACAGGGGGCCGGGGGAGACCCAGTACTTC.

This clonotype was counted ten times or more. The V gene is TRBV28, the J gene TRBJ2-6; 7 bases match TRBD1. V was clipped by 6 bases and J by 1 base; unmatched bases: 9. Germline lookup yields CDR1 MDHEN and CDR2 SYDVKM. The CDR3 totals 17 residues. CDR3: CASSLMTGRSGANVLTF. The CDR3 bases are TGTGCCAGCAGCCTTATGACAGGGCGATCTGGGGCCAACGTCCTGACTTTC.

V gene TRBV7-6 combines with J gene TRBJ1-1, with 7 bases lining up with TRBD1. Germline assignment: CDR1 SGHVS and CDR2 FNYEAQ. This CDR3 contains 15 residues. V gave up 1 base and J gave up 1 base; unmatched junction bases: 3. The CDR3 loop reads CASSLGQGKNTEAFF. The CDR3 nucleotides are TGTGCCAGCAGCTTAGGACAGGGTAAGAACACTGAAGCTTTCTTT.

This sequence joins TRBV7-2 and TRBJ1-6, with D possibly matching TRBD1 (5 bases). V was trimmed by 6 bases and J by 5 bases, leaving 14 bases between them. This CDR3 spans 15 amino acids. Germline V gene lookup returns CDR1 SGHTA and CDR2 FQGNSA. The CDR3 reads CASSRGGTDNSPLHF. For the CDR3, the DNA is TGTGCCAGCAGTCGGGGCGGCACGGATAATTCACCCCTCCACTTT.

This clonotype was found a few times. In DNA, the CDR3 is TGTGCCAGCAGCTTGGGACAGGGGGAAAAACTGTTTTTT. Translation: CASSLGQGEKLFF. The chain has TRBV7-9 and TRBJ1-4; 10 positions agree with TRBD1. The V segment lost 3 bases and the J segment 8 bases; nucleotides outside the gene matches: 0. Germline loops: CDR1 SEHNR, CDR2 FQNEAQ (reference sequence). This CDR3 spans 13 amino acids.

This clonotype was found a few times. The V gene is TRBV15, the J gene TRBJ1-5; D ambiguous. This CDR3 spans 17 amino acids. The germline CDR1 and CDR2 sequences are LNHNV and YYDKDF (reference sequence). The V and J ends lost 0 bases and 2 bases respectively, with 14 bases between them. The CDR3 coding sequence is TGTGCCACCAGCAGAGATCGGCAGGCTTCGGGCAATCAGCCCCAGCATTTT. Translating it yields CATSRDRQASGNQPQHF.

The gene calls are TRBV29-1 and TRBJ1-5; 8 bases are a match to TRBD1. Trimming took 5 bases from V and 4 from J; bases not matched to a gene: 4. The CDR3 loop spans 13 amino acids. Germline V gene data show CDR1 as SQVTM and CDR2 as ANQGSEA. This CDR3 is CSVLGQVNQPQHF. CDR3 sequence (DNA): TGCAGCGTTTTGGGACAGGTGAATCAGCCCCAGCATTTT.

The chain combines TRBV7-2 with TRBJ2-7; D gene ambiguous. The germline CDR1 and CDR2 sequences are SGHTA and FQGNSA. The ends were cut back, 4 bases at V and 5 bases at J, with 9 bases in the middle. This CDR3 region has 12 residues. The CDR3 DNA follows: TGTGCCAGCAGCTCCGGTCTTGACGAGCAGTACTTC. This gives the protein CASSSGLDEQYF.

This clonotype was seen a few times. This chain uses TRBV4-3 with TRBJ2-5; D not certain. The CDR3 is 13 residues long. The germline V gene has CDR1 LGHNA and CDR2 YSLEER. V was clipped by 3 bases and J by 5 bases, with 10 bases between them. CDR3 sequence (DNA): TGCGCCAGCAGCCATCTAGAAGGGGAGACCCAGTACTTC. Translating gives CASSHLEGETQYF.

The J gene is TRBJ1-2, the V gene TRBV7-2; no reliable D call. CDR3 size: 13 residues. V was cut by 3 bases and J by 3 bases, with 8 bases left in between. Germline V gives CDR1 SGHTA, CDR2 FQGNSA. The CDR3 DNA is TGTGCCAGCAGCTTCCCGGACCACTATGGCTACACCTTC. This sequence encodes CASSFPDHYGYTF.

This rearrangement joins TRBV5-1 to TRBJ1-2, with unresolved D. V dropped 4 bases and J dropped 2 bases, with 15 bases sitting between them. CDR1 SGHRS and CDR2 YFSETQ come from the germline V gene. The CDR3 spans 15 residues. CDR3 sequence (DNA): TGCGCCAGCAGCACCGTAGGCGAGTGGAACTATGGCTACACCTTC. Its translation is CASSTVGEWNYGYTF.

V gene TRBV5-6 combines with J gene TRBJ2-7; TRBD2 is a possible D gene (6 bases). Looked up from germline, CDR1 is SGHDT and CDR2 is YYEEEE. The CDR3 length is 14 residues. V lost 4 bases and J 0 bases, leaving 11 bases between the germline ends. The CDR3 loop is CASSGKDYSYEQYF. The CDR3 DNA follows: TGTGCCAGCAGCGGGAAGGACTACTCCTACGAGCAGTACTTC.

There are a few counts of this clonotype. The rearrangement links TRBV12-3 or TRBV12-4 to TRBJ2-7; D may match TRBD1 or TRBD2 (7 bases each). Trimming pared 4 bases from V and 6 bases from J, leaving 22 bases between. This CDR3 spans 16 amino acids. The CDR3 is CASSWGRGPSWGEQYV. The CDR3 nucleotides read TGTGCCAGCAGTTGGGGGAGGGGGCCGAGTTGGGGCGAGCAGTACGTC.

This clonotype was seen repeatedly, ten times or more. The V gene is TRBV28, the J gene TRBJ2-7; TRBD1 aligns across 11 bases. V lost 6 bases to trimming and J lost 3 bases; unmatched junction nucleotides: 4. This CDR3 comprises 14 residues. Germline-derived CDR1 and CDR2 are MDHEN and SYDVKM. The CDR3: CASSRTGGHYEQYV. The CDR3, as DNA: TGTGCCAGCAGCCGGACAGGGGGCCACTACGAGCAGTACGTC.

This clonotype was counted many times. J is TRBJ2-1 and V is TRBV3-1; TRBD2 agrees at 8 bases. The junction had 9 bases not matched to a gene; V was cut back by 4 bases and J by 4 bases. The CDR3 runs 16 residues. Germline-derived CDR1 and CDR2 are LGHDT and YNNKEL (reference sequence). CDR3 coding DNA: TGTGCCAGCAGCCCAGATTTAGCGGGACCGTACAATGAGCAGTTCTTC. Its protein is CASSPDLAGPYNEQFF.

The chain combines TRBV10-2 with TRBJ1-5; TRBD1 is a possible D gene (5 bases). The CDR3 loop spans 16 amino acids. Germline CDR1 and CDR2: WSHSY and SAAADI. Trimming removed 1 base at V and 3 bases at J, with 13 bases between. The CDR3 region has the DNA TGCGCCAGCAGTGAGTTAAGGACACCTAACAATCAGCCCCAGCATTTT. The encoded protein is CASSELRTPNNQPQHF.

The chain links TRBV5-1 to TRBJ2-5, with a possible D match to TRBD1 (6 bases). V gave up 1 base and J gave up 5 bases, with 12 bases separating them. The germline V gene encodes CDR1 SGHRS and CDR2 YFSETQ. This CDR3 is 14 amino acids long. The CDR3 here is CASSLLGQEETQYF. The CDR3 bases are TGCGCCAGCAGCTTGTTGGGACAAGAGGAGACCCAGTACTTC.

This chain connects TRBV4-2 to TRBJ2-1; possibly TRBD1 for D (5 bases). The CDR3 is made up of 17 amino acids. V lost 1 base and J 0 bases, leaving 13 bases between the germline ends. Germline CDR1 is LGHNA and CDR2 is YNFKEQ. Here the CDR3 DNA reads TGTGCCAGCAGCCAAGTAGGGGTAACAAGCTCCTACAATGAGCAGTTCTTC. Amino acids: CASSQVGVTSSYNEQFF.